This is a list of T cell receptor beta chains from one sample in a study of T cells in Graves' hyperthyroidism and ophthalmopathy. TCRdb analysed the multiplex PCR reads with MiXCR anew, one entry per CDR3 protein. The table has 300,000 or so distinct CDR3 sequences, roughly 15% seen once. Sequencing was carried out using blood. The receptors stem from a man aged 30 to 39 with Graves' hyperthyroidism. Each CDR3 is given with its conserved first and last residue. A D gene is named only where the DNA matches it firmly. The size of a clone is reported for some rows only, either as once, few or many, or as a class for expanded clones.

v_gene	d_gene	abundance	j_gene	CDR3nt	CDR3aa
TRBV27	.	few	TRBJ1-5	TGTGCCAGCAGTCCAGGGACAAAAAGCAATCAGCCCCAGCATTTT	CASSPGTKSNQPQHF
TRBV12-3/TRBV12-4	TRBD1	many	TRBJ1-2	TGTGCCAGCAGAAAACAGGGGGCGGGTAACTATGGCTACACCTTC	CASRKQGAGNYGYTF
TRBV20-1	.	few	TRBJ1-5	TGCAGTGCTAATTGGTTAAGTAGCAATCAGCCCCAGCATTTT	CSANWLSSNQPQHF
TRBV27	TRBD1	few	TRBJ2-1	TGTGCCAGCCGTAACACAGGGGGAGCCTACAATGAGCAGTTCTTC	CASRNTGGAYNEQFF
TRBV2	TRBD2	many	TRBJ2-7	TGTGCCAGCAGTGAATCTAGCGGGAGACACGAGCAGTACTTC	CASSESSGRHEQYF
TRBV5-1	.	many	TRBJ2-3	TGCGCCAGCAGCTTGCACGGAAGAAGCACAGATACGCAGTATTTT	CASSLHGRSTDTQYF
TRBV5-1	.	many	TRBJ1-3	TGCGCCAGCAGCTTACCGATGGGGCCTGGAAACACCATATATTTT	CASSLPMGPGNTIYF
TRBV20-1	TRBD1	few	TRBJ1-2	TGCAGTGCTATTCGAGGGGACAGTGGACCCGGGGGCTACACCTTC	CSAIRGDSGPGGYTF
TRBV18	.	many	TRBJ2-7	TGTGCCAGCTCACCTGGTTCCGACTCCTACGAGCAGTACTTC	CASSPGSDSYEQYF
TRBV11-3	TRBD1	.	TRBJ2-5	TGTGCCAGCAGCCCCTACCGGGACAGTGTTCTACGAGGGTACCAAGAGACCCAGTACTTC	CASSPYRDSVLRGYQETQYF
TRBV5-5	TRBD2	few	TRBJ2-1	TGTGCCAGCAGCCTCCGGACTAGCGGTTCTACGGGGTACAATGAGCAGTTCTTC	CASSLRTSGSTGYNEQFF
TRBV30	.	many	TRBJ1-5	TGTGCCTGGAGTGTCATCCCCAATCAGCCCCAGCATTTT	CAWSVIPNQPQHF
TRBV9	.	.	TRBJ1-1	TGTGCCAGCAGCGCGGTGGCAAACACTGAAGCTTTCTTT	CASSAVANTEAFF
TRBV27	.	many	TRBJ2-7	TGTGCCAGCAGTTCTCCTTCAGAGTCCTACGAGCAGTACTTC	CASSSPSESYEQYF
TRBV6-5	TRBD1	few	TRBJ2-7	TGTGCCAGCAGTTACGCCGGGACAGGGGACGAGCAGTACTTC	CASSYAGTGDEQYF
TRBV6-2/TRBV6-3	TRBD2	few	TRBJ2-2	TGTGCCAGCAGCACCCCCAGCGGGAGAGTACGGACCGGGGAGCTGTTTTTT	CASSTPSGRVRTGELFF
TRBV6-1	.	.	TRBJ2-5	TGTGCCAGCAGTGAAATCTGGGCTAAAGAGACCCAGTACTTC	CASSEIWAKETQYF
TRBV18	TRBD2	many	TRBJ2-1	TGTGCCAGCTCTCCGCTAGCGGGAGGGGACTACAATGAGCAGTTCTTC	CASSPLAGGDYNEQFF
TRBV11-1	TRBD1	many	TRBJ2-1	TGTGCCAGCAGCTCGTGGGACAGGAACCTTAATGAGCAGTTCTTC	CASSSWDRNLNEQFF
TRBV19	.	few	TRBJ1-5	TGTGCCAGTACCCGGGGCGGGGTGAATCAGCCCCAGCATTTT	CASTRGGVNQPQHF
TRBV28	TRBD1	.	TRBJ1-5	TGTGCCAGCAGTTCAGCGGGACAGGGGAGCAATCAGCCCCAGCATTTT	CASSSAGQGSNQPQHF
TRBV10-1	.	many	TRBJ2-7	TGCGCCAGCAGTGAAGGGCCGGGGCAACACGAGCAGTACTTC	CASSEGPGQHEQYF
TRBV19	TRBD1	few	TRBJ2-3	TGTGCCAGTAGCAACCCTCAGGGGGCGCGAGCAGATACGCAGTATTTT	CASSNPQGARADTQYF
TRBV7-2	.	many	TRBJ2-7	TGTGCCAGCAGCTTGGCCTCAACCTACGAGCAGTACTTC	CASSLASTYEQYF
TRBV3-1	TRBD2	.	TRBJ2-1	TGTGCCAGCAGCGACCCGGGAGGGTTCAATGAGCAGTTCTTC	CASSDPGGFNEQFF
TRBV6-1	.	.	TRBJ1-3	TGTGCCAGCGGGTCACACTCTGAAAACACCATATATTTT	CASGSHSENTIYF
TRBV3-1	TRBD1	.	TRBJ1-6	TGTGCCAGCAGCGCGGGACAGGGGGCAGATTCACCCCTCCACTTT	CASSAGQGADSPLHF
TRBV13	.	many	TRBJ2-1	TGTGCCAGCAGCAAACAGGGTTCAAGCAATGAGCAGTTCTTC	CASSKQGSSNEQFF
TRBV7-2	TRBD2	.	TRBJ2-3	TGTGCCAGCAGCTATGAGTTAGCGGGAGAGGGGTCAGATACGCAGTATTTT	CASSYELAGEGSDTQYF
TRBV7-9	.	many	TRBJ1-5	TGTGCCAGCAGCTTAGGGTCAGGGGTCCAGCCCCAGCATTTT	CASSLGSGVQPQHF
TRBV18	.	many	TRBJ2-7	TGTGCCAGCTCACCGACAACAGGGTCCTACGAGCAGTACTTC	CASSPTTGSYEQYF
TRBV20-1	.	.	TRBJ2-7	TGCAGGGAGGAGGGCGAGCAGTACTTC	CREEGEQYF
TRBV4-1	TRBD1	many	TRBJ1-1	TGCGCCAGCAGCCAAGAATTCTATATTGGGACAGGGGCCCATGAAGCTTTCTTT	CASSQEFYIGTGAHEAFF
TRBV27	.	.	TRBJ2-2	TGTGCCAGCAGTATCATAGCGGCTGTGAGCACCGGGGAGCTGTTTTTT	CASSIIAAVSTGELFF
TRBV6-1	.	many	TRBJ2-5	TGTGCCAGCAGTTTCGGGCGGTACCAAGAGACCCAGTACTTC	CASSFGRYQETQYF
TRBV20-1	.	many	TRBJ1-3	TGCAGTGCTAGGAGCTTGGGGGGTAGGCCTGGAAACACCATATATTTT	CSARSLGGRPGNTIYF
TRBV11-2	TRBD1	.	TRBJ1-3	TGTGCCAGCAGCTTGGGACAGTGGGGAAACACCATATATTTT	CASSLGQWGNTIYF
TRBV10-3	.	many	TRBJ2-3	TGTGCCATCAGTGATCCGGGAGAGAGGGATACGCAGTATTTT	CAISDPGERDTQYF
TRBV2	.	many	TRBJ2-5	TGTGCCAGCAGTGAACAGGGCCACCAAGAGACCCAGTACTTC	CASSEQGHQETQYF
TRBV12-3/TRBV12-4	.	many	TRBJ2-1	TGTGCCAGCAGTTGGACTAACAATGAGCAGTTCTTC	CASSWTNNEQFF
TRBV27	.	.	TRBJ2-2	TGTGCCAGCAGCCCCACTTCAGGGCCCCTCACCGGGGAGCTGTTTTTT	CASSPTSGPLTGELFF
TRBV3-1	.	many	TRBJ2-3	TGTGCCAGCAGCCGCGTCTGGCGGGATGGAGATACGCAGTATTTT	CASSRVWRDGDTQYF
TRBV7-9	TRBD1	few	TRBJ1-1	TGTGCCAGCAGCGCCGACAGGGGGTGGGCTGAAGCTTTCTTT	CASSADRGWAEAFF
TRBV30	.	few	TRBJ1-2	TGTGCCTGGAGTGGTGGGGGGGCGTCTGGCTACACCTTC	CAWSGGGASGYTF